These T cell receptor beta chains were read from a single sample in a study of blood T cell repertoires in COVID-19. Profiled with immunoSEQ multiplex PCR; TCRdb holds only in-frame clones, not every one. The table shows about 480,000 clones, with 89% occurring only once. Sequencing input: peripheral blood. These receptors were obtained from a man between 18 and 29 years old with COVID-19, enrolled during active disease. CDR3s include the opening cysteine and the closing phenylalanine or tryptophan. D genes are given only for firm matches. Where a row states a size, it is once, few, many or the class of an expanded clone; other rows omit it.

v_call: TRBV19; d_call: -; j_call: TRBJ1-1; clone_size: -; cdr3_aa: CASNQGTHTEAFF; cdr3_nt: TGTGCCAGTAATCAGGGGACCCACACTGAAGCTTTCTTT
v_call: TRBV5-4; d_call: TRBD2; j_call: TRBJ2-5; clone_size: -; cdr3_aa: CASSWTSGGRRQETQYF; cdr3_nt: TGTGCCAGCAGTTGGACTAGCGGGGGCCGCCGCCAAGAGACCCAGTACTTC
v_call: TRBV27; d_call: -; j_call: TRBJ2-5; clone_size: -; cdr3_aa: CASSSRLGPIWGTQYF; cdr3_nt: TGTGCCAGCAGTTCCCGACTAGGTCCTATCTGGGGGACCCAGTACTTC
v_call: TRBV5-5; d_call: -; j_call: TRBJ1-2; clone_size: -; cdr3_aa: CASSSRDTYGYTF; cdr3_nt: TGTGCCAGCAGCTCCCGGGACACCTATGGCTACACCTTC
v_call: TRBV7-2; d_call: -; j_call: TRBJ2-7; clone_size: -; cdr3_aa: CASSLAGAEQYF; cdr3_nt: TGTGCCAGCAGCTTAGCTGGGGCCGAGCAGTACTTC
v_call: TRBV11-3; d_call: TRBD1; j_call: TRBJ1-6; clone_size: once; cdr3_aa: CASSAGSYRGLRSPLHF; cdr3_nt: TGTGCCAGCAGCGCCGGATCCTACAGGGGGCTTCGCTCACCCCTCCACTTT
v_call: TRBV27; d_call: TRBD2; j_call: TRBJ2-3; clone_size: -; cdr3_aa: CASRSSGKDTQYF; cdr3_nt: TGTGCCAGCCGATCTAGCGGGAAGGATACGCAGTATTTT
v_call: TRBV11-3; d_call: TRBD2; j_call: TRBJ2-5; clone_size: once; cdr3_aa: CASSFTSGSAGETQYF; cdr3_nt: TGTGCCAGCAGCTTTACGAGCGGGAGTGCTGGGGAGACCCAGTACTTC
v_call: TRBV6-5; d_call: TRBD1; j_call: TRBJ1-1; clone_size: -; cdr3_aa: CASRIQGDTEAFF; cdr3_nt: TGTGCCAGCAGGATACAGGGGGACACTGAAGCTTTCTTT
v_call: TRBV9; d_call: TRBD2; j_call: TRBJ2-2; clone_size: -; cdr3_aa: CASSPGLAGGLGGELFF; cdr3_nt: TGTGCCAGCAGCCCCGGACTAGCGGGGGGGCTCGGCGGGGAGCTGTTTTTT
v_call: TRBV11-3; d_call: TRBD2; j_call: TRBJ2-3; clone_size: -; cdr3_aa: CASSPKLGLAVYTDTQYF; cdr3_nt: TGTGCCAGCAGCCCAAAACTGGGACTAGCGGTATACACAGATACGCAGTATTTT
v_call: TRBV15; d_call: TRBD1; j_call: TRBJ2-5; clone_size: once; cdr3_aa: CATSRGGTGHQETQYF; cdr3_nt: TGTGCCACCAGCAGAGGAGGGACAGGGCACCAAGAGACCCAGTACTTC
v_call: TRBV29-1; d_call: -; j_call: TRBJ2-1; clone_size: -; cdr3_aa: CSVDPAGYNEQFF; cdr3_nt: TGCAGCGTTGATCCAGCGGGCTACAATGAGCAGTTCTTC
v_call: TRBV12-3/TRBV12-4; d_call: -; j_call: TRBJ2-7; clone_size: once; cdr3_aa: CASSPTGSEQYF; cdr3_nt: TGTGCCAGCAGTCCTACAGGGTCCGAGCAGTACTTC
v_call: TRBV2; d_call: TRBD1; j_call: TRBJ1-3; clone_size: few; cdr3_aa: CASREATGAGNTIYF; cdr3_nt: TGTGCCAGCAGAGAGGCAACAGGGGCTGGAAACACCATATATTTT
v_call: TRBV3-1/TRBV3-2; d_call: TRBD2; j_call: TRBJ2-1; clone_size: once; cdr3_aa: CASSQDYRLAGKTYNEQFF; cdr3_nt: TGTGCCAGCAGCCAAGATTATCGACTAGCGGGGAAAACCTACAATGAGCAGTTCTTC
v_call: TRBV2; d_call: -; j_call: TRBJ1-5; clone_size: -; cdr3_aa: CASSDSPGQGQPQHF; cdr3_nt: TGTGCCAGCAGTGACAGTCCAGGGCAGGGTCAGCCCCAGCATTTT
v_call: TRBV13; d_call: -; j_call: TRBJ1-5; clone_size: -; cdr3_aa: CASSSRQANQPQHF; cdr3_nt: TGTGCCAGCAGCAGTCGACAGGCTAATCAGCCCCAGCATTTT
v_call: TRBV27; d_call: -; j_call: TRBJ1-1; clone_size: -; cdr3_aa: CASSLGTQADTEAFF; cdr3_nt: TGTGCCAGCAGTTTGGGGACACAAGCCGACACTGAAGCTTTCTTT
v_call: TRBV27; d_call: TRBD1; j_call: TRBJ2-2; clone_size: -; cdr3_aa: CASIKLGGTGGTGELFF; cdr3_nt: TGTGCCAGCATCAAACTAGGGGGGACAGGAGGCACCGGGGAGCTGTTTTTT
v_call: TRBV3-1/TRBV3-2; d_call: TRBD2; j_call: TRBJ2-7; clone_size: -; cdr3_aa: CASSQDSGRLASSYEQYF; cdr3_nt: TGTGCCAGCAGCCAGGATAGCGGGAGGCTTGCGAGCTCCTACGAGCAGTACTTC
v_call: TRBV14; d_call: TRBD2; j_call: TRBJ2-7; clone_size: once; cdr3_aa: CASSQGLAGGGEQYF; cdr3_nt: TGTGCCAGCAGCCAAGGACTAGCGGGAGGGGGGGAGCAGTACTTC